This T cell receptor beta chain was sequenced for a study of human versus mouse CDR3 diversity and MHC coevolution. TCRdb keeps only in-frame clones here, not all; method: immunoSEQ multiplex PCR. The data show about 83,000 clones, with 85% to 95% seen just once and around 0.15% held by the top ten. Source material: naive CD4+ T cells from blood. The sample's subset: CD45RO-negative CD62L-positive naive CD4 T cells. The sequence was obtained from a person aged 30 to 69 in good health.

CDR3 loop: CAWSPGQGDYGYTF. CDR3 sequence (DNA): TGTGCCTGGAGTCCGGGACAGGGCGACTATGGCTACACCTTC. The chain combines TRBV30 with TRBJ1-2; 9 bases agree with TRBD1. The V gene's germline CDR1 is GTSNPN and CDR2 SVGIG (reference sequence). After removal of 2 bases from V and 3 bases from J, the junction contained 4 bases not matched to a gene. The CDR3 spans 14 residues.